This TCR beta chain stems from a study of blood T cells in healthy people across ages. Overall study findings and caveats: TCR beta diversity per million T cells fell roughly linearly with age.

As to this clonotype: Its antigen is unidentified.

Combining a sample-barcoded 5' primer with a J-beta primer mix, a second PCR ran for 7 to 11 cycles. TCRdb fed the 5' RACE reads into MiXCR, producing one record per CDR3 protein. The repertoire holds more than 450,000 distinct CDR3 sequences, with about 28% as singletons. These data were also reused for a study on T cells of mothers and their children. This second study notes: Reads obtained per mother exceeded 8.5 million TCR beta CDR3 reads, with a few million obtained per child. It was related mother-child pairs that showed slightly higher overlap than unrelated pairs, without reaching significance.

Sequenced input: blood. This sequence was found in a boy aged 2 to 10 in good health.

The CDR3 nucleotides read TGCAGCGTGGCGGACAGGGGAAAAGGGGAGACCCAGTACTTC. The encoded protein is CSVADRGKGETQYF. The V and J genes are TRBV29-1 and TRBJ2-5; TRBD1 aligns across 9 bases. Germline trimming cut 6 bases from V and 5 bases from J; bases unmatched to any gene: 10. Germline CDR1 is SQVTM and CDR2 is ANQGSEA. The CDR3 sequence is 14 residues long.